This T cell receptor (beta chain) was identified during a study of CD8 T cells in Susac syndrome. CD8+ and CD4+ T cells from blood underwent TCR beta sequencing, which was carried out in a high-throughput format. Purification of the CD8+ and CD4+ T cells relied on negative isolation, and TEMRA cells underwent FACS enrichment. V gave up 4 bases and J gave up 0 bases, with 12 bases separating them. From germline, CDR1 is MNHNS and CDR2 SASEGT. The CDR3 totals 15 residues. RNA totalling roughly 0.45 to 1 ug underwent reverse transcription with random hexamers. immunoSEQ multiplex PCR amplified TCR beta CDR3 across 54 Vbeta, 13 Jbeta. TCRdb analysed the immunoSEQ multiplex PCR reads with MiXCR anew, one entry per CDR3 protein. The data show some 52,000 distinct CDR3 sequences, 93% seen once.

This chain joins TRBV6-1 and TRBJ1-1; D is unresolved. The origin of this receptor is a human donor with multiple sclerosis. The sample comprised CD8+ T cells from PBMCs. CDR3 protein: CASSVGVTVNTEAFF. The DNA of the CDR3 is TGTGCCAGCAGTGTGGGTGTGACGGTGAACACTGAAGCTTTCTTT.